This T cell receptor (beta chain) comes out of a study of CD8+CD57+ T cells in acquired aplastic anemia. Study details: Sorted cells (CD4+ and CD8+) yielded DNA amounts that averaged roughly 3.2 ug. Healthy donors averaged about 11 million reads for CD4+ cells. Study-wide points: Around 27 sequences, all CD8+ CDR3, were shared between patients and controls. Between patients and controls, CD8+ Simpson's diversity did not vary significantly.

Worth noting for this clonotype: Antigen: not known.

The CDR3 contains 17 residues. Germline V gene data show CDR1 as LNHNV and CDR2 as YYDKDF (reference sequence). V lost 5 bases, J lost 4 bases, and 18 bases lay in between. Genomic DNA templated the TCR beta VDJ and CDR3 profiling. TCRdb itself ran the reads through MiXCR, one entry per CDR3 protein. In the table there are fewer than 100,000 distinct CDR3 sequences, around 42% of which are singletons. The sequenced sample consisted of sorted CD4+, CD8+, or CD8+CD57+ T cells (not recorded which) from PBMCs. This TCR came from a human donor in good health, serving as a control. This chain links TRBV15 with TRBJ2-6; tentatively, D is TRBD1 (6 bases). CDR3 in amino acids: CATSFRQAPTGANVLTF. CDR3 in DNA: TGTGCCACCAGCTTCCGACAGGCCCCGACCGGGGCCAACGTCCTGACTTTC.